This TCR beta chain was identified in a study of blood T cell repertoires in COVID-19. Across the whole study: Acute-phase and convalescent COVID-19 samples originated in the United States, Italy and Spain. The analysed material was cDNA or gDNA that came from T cells, B-cell-depleted T cells, or PBMCs.

The repertoire was sequenced with immunoSEQ multiplex PCR; TCRdb's copy has only in-frame clones and lacks some. The sample yields about 160,000 clones, roughly 80% seen once. Sequenced material: peripheral blood. The source of this sequence is a woman aged 80 or older with acute or convalescent COVID-19.

The CDR3 DNA follows: TGTGCCTCCTTAGCCCTAACGAACACCGGGGAGCTGTTTTTT. Amino acids: CASLALTNTGELFF. The V and J genes are TRBV7-9 and TRBJ2-2, with D unresolved. Per the germline V gene, CDR1 is SEHNR and CDR2 is FQNEAQ (reference sequence). CDR3 size: 14 residues. Trimming took off 11 bases at V and 0 bases at J, with 13 bases between the two ends.